The entry below gives a single TCR beta chain sequence along with its context. No antigen is known for it. No base qualities exist here, and no much larger clone lies one base off it. The sample belongs to a study of blood T cell repertoires in COVID-19 (TCRdb year 2020). As for the study more broadly: Samples from collaborators originated in the United States, Italy and Spain and spanned both the acute and convalescent phases of COVID-19. The repertoires were released in a freely available public database intended as a resource for research on the immune response to SARS-CoV-2. The samples were drawn from the first 160 participants of the ongoing ImmuneRACE study and from over 950 subjects provided by 6 global collaborators. The prospective study material was composed of cDNA or gDNA derived from T cells, B-cell-depleted T cells, or PBMCs. Subjects who had been exposed to COVID-19, were actively infected with it, or had recovered from it provided the deeply sampled blood TCRbeta repertoires that made up the dataset. Nearly every sample came with metadata listing a de-identified subject ID, COVID-19 status, age in years and sex. Where HLA class I and class II types were available, the types were taken from metadata supplied by the sample provider, not from assay-based typing. The study at large found these results: The quantity of clinical and demographic metadata differed by source and by participant and was supplied without curation.

A second Seattle source provided samples from volunteer blood donors who had recovered from COVID-19. Collaborating institutions collected whole blood in K2EDTA tubes following their own protocols. Collaborator samples were shipped for TCRbeta analysis as frozen whole blood, isolated PBMCs, or DNA extracted from either sample type. The CDR1 and CDR2 encoded by the germline V gene are KGHSH and LQKENI. Spanning cysteine to phenylalanine, the CDR3 consists of 14 amino acids. Only the CDR3 portion is preserved as DNA: 42 bases, with reading frame beginning at the first base. V is clipped by 6 bases and J by 0 bases, and the sequence between their germline boundaries is 11 bases long. TCRbeta CDR3 regions were amplified from genomic DNA using the immunoSEQ Assay, a bias-controlled multiplex PCR. Per the original workflow: Nucleated cell counts per sample were estimated from amplification of reference gene primers within the assay. To quantify the absolute abundance of each unique TCRbeta CDR3 rearrangement, sequence reads were collapsed and filtered. For each sample, productive Simpson clonality was calculated as the square root of Simpson's diversity index across productive rearrangements. Entries here come from immuneACCESS through TCRdb and include only in-frame sequences with V and J called. Some clones fail to appear in such tables; in the studies checked, an unresolved V gene covers under half of the shortfall, and the cause of the remainder is unknown. V and J calls and clone size are as listed in that table; D and trimming were resolved from the DNA. The sample yields some 200,000 clones; around nine tenths were counted once. Of the sample, about 1% is held by the ten largest clones.

The TCR sequence derives from a woman in her late teens or twenties who had recovered from COVID-19. The chain links TRBV18 with TRBJ1-1, with the D segment identity uncertain. Sequencing input: peripheral blood. CDR3 sequence: CASSELELNTEAFF. In nucleotides, the sequence is TGTGCCAGCTCGGAGCTGGAGCTGAACACTGAAGCTTTCTTT.